Below are 20 T cell receptor beta chains sequenced from a single sample in a study of blood T cells in healthy people across ages. Next came a second PCR, run for about 7 to 11 cycles, which used a sample-barcoded 5' primer along with a J-beta primer mix. MiXCR was run by TCRdb on the 5' RACE reads, yielding one entry per CDR3 protein. The table has more than 1,000,000 distinct CDR3 sequences, almost 25% seen once; the top ten hold approximately 0.75%. The same data also contributed to another study, on T cells of mothers and their children.

The sequenced sample consisted of blood. The receptors were gathered from a girl aged 2-10 years in good health.

A few counts support this clonotype. The chain joins TRBV18 to TRBJ2-4; D not certain. V was pared by 3 bases and J by 9 bases, with 9 bases between. Germline V gene lookup returns CDR1 KGHSH and CDR2 LQKENI. CDR3 length: 12 amino acids. The CDR3 coding sequence is TGTGCCAGCTCACCTGGGGATGGCATTCAGTACTTC. It codes for CASSPGDGIQYF.

The CDR3, as DNA: TGTGCCAGCAGCGGCGGGACCAAAACAGATGTAGTCTCCTATGGCTACACCTTC. Translation: CASSGGTKTDVVSYGYTF. The rearrangement joins TRBV9 to TRBJ1-2, with D perhaps TRBD1 (5 bases). CDR1 SGDLS and CDR2 YYNGEE come from the germline V gene. The CDR3 runs to 18 residues. V lost 3 bases and J lost 4, with 25 bases in between. Supplemented by reference TRBV9 and TRBJ1-2, the full variable domain reads DSGVTQTPKHLITATGQRVTLRCSPRSGDLSVYWYQQSLDQGLQFLIQYYNGEERAKGNILERFSAQQFPDLHSELNLSSLELGDSALYFCASSGGTKTDVVSYGYTFGSGTRLTVV.

The rearrangement uses TRBV6-2 or TRBV6-3 and TRBJ2-5; 7 nucleotides line up with TRBD1. Germline V lookup: CDR1 MNHEY, CDR2 SVGEGT. V was pared by 1 base and J by 1 base, with 3 bases of the junction left unmatched. This CDR3 is built from 15 residues. CDR3 in DNA: TGTGCCAGCAGTTACTACGGGACAGTCCAAGAGACCCAGTACTTC. It codes for CASSYYGTVQETQYF.

This clonotype was observed a handful of times. The chain couples TRBV24-1 to TRBJ1-2, with 7 bases identical to TRBD1. The trim removed 1 base at V and 8 bases at J, leaving 12 bases unmatched. The CDR3 length is 16 residues. The germline gives CDR1 KGHDR, CDR2 SFDVKD. CDR3 DNA sequence: TGTGCCACCAGTGATTTAATCTGGACAGGCCCTAAGGGCTACACCTTC. It codes for CATSDLIWTGPKGYTF.

J is TRBJ1-1 and V is TRBV7-9; 8 bases are shared with TRBD1. The CDR3 contains 12 residues. The V segment lost 1 base and the J segment 11 bases; nucleotides outside the gene matches: 3. Per germline, CDR1 SEHNR and CDR2 FQNEAQ (reference sequence). The CDR3 reads CASSLVTGEAFF. The CDR3 DNA follows: TGTGCCAGCAGCTTAGTGACAGGGGAGGCTTTCTTT.

As DNA, the CDR3 is TGTGCCAGCAGCTTTAGGGCCTCCGGCATACAGGGCTACACCTTC. Translating it yields CASSFRASGIQGYTF. The rearrangement joins TRBV5-6 to TRBJ1-2; D remains ambiguous. This CDR3 is built from 15 residues. Trimming pared 2 bases from V and 8 bases from J, leaving 19 bases between. The germline V gene has CDR1 SGHDT and CDR2 YYEEEE.

In this sample, this clonotype turned up a few times. The chain employs TRBV29-1 and TRBJ2-1; D is perhaps TRBD2 (7 bases). The CDR3 consists of 16 residues. In germline, CDR1 is SQVTM, CDR2 ANQGSEA. The germline V and J ends were trimmed by 6 bases and 7 bases, with 25 bases remaining between them. The CDR3 spells CSVGLTGGGRFNEQFF. CDR3 sequence (DNA): TGCAGCGTAGGATTAACGGGCGGGGGCCGCTTTAATGAGCAGTTCTTC.

The CDR3 here is CASRPGESDTQYF. CDR3 nucleotides: TGTGCCAGCAGACCCGGAGAGTCGGATACGCAGTATTTT. V usage is TRBV7-9 and J usage is TRBJ2-3; D is unresolved. Per germline, CDR1 SEHNR and CDR2 FQNEAQ (reference sequence). CDR3 size: 13 residues. V lost 6 bases and J lost 6, with 13 bases in between.

The chain combines TRBV7-2 with TRBJ2-5; 10 bases fit TRBD2. After removal of 3 bases from V and 5 bases from J, the junction contained 6 bases not matched to a gene. CDR3 length: 15 amino acids. Germline lookup yields CDR1 SGHTA and CDR2 FQGNSA. CDR3 sequence reads: CASSFASGGGETQYF. In DNA form, the CDR3 reads TGTGCCAGCAGCTTTGCTAGCGGGGGAGGGGAGACCCAGTACTTC. The whole variable domain, remainder taken from reference TRBV7-2 and TRBJ2-5, is GAGVSQSPSNKVTEKGKDVELRCDPISGHTALYWYRQSLGQGLEFLIYFQGNSAPDKSGLPSDRFSAERTGGSVSTLTIQRTQQEDSAVYLCASSFASGGGETQYFGPGTRLLVL.

The chain joins TRBV20-1 to TRBJ1-1, with 8 bases aligning to TRBD1. V dropped 5 bases and J dropped 6; count of bases not matched to a gene: 11. This CDR3 has 14 amino acids. Germline-derived CDR1 and CDR2 are DFQATT and SNEGSKA (reference sequence). The CDR3 sequence is CSALGETGVAEAFF. The CDR3 DNA follows: TGCAGTGCTCTGGGCGAGACAGGGGTCGCTGAAGCTTTCTTT.

This clonotype was seen only a few times. The V and J genes are TRBV11-1 and TRBJ2-5; TRBD1 agrees at 12 bases. The CDR3 is 17 residues long. CDR1 and CDR2 (germline): SGHAT, FQDESV (reference sequence). V lost 5 bases to trimming and J lost 1 base; unmatched junction nucleotides: 8. CDR3 coding DNA: TGTGCCAGCAGCCCCGGGACAGGGGGCACCTCCCAAGAGACCCAGTACTTC. Translated, it gives CASSPGTGGTSQETQYF.

This clonotype has a handful of counts. The chain joins TRBV9 to TRBJ2-2; 7 nucleotides align to TRBD2. The CDR3 contains 17 residues. V lost 0 bases to trimming and J lost 0 bases; unmatched junction nucleotides: 5. Germline V CDR1 and CDR2: SGDLS, YYNGEE. The CDR3 DNA follows: TGTGCCAGCAGCGTAGCTGGGGGGGGGACGAACACCGGGGAGCTGTTTTTT. This sequence encodes CASSVAGGGTNTGELFF.

This clonotype has just one count. The genes are TRBV29-1 and TRBJ1-2; no definite D call. This CDR3 has 12 residues. Trimming pared 6 bases from V and 4 bases from J, leaving 12 bases between. In germline, CDR1 is SQVTM, CDR2 ANQGSEA. The CDR3 reads CSVLTESYGYTF. In DNA, the CDR3 is TGCAGCGTCCTCACAGAGAGCTATGGCTACACCTTC.

This clonotype occurred a few times. V is TRBV25-1 and J is TRBJ2-7; no clear D. The germline V gene has CDR1 MGHDK and CDR2 SYGVNS. The CDR3 totals 13 residues. Trimming removed 2 bases at V and 0 bases at J, with 5 bases between. The CDR3 nucleotides are TGTGCCAGCAGTGAAGCAGTCTCCTACGAGCAGTACTTC. Translated, it gives CASSEAVSYEQYF.

This clonotype was picked up a small number of times. The rearrangement joins TRBV7-9 to TRBJ2-1; TRBD1 might be the D (6 bases). V was pared by 1 base and J by 11 bases, with 21 bases between. Germline assignment: CDR1 SEHNR and CDR2 FQNEAQ (reference sequence). The CDR3 length is 16 residues. Written as DNA, the CDR3 is TGTGCCAGCAGCTTAGTTATCGAGGGCAGGGGTTCTAAGCAGTTCTTC. It yields the protein CASSLVIEGRGSKQFF.

This clonotype was counted between two and nine times. The rearrangement links TRBV29-1 to TRBJ2-7; 7 bases map to TRBD1. The germline CDR1 and CDR2 sequences are SQVTM and ANQGSEA. Losses at the gene ends were 7 bases for V and 6 bases for J; bases not matched to a gene: 6. The CDR3 is made up of 11 amino acids. The CDR3, as DNA: TGCAGCGCAAAGGGGACAGCCGAGCAGTACTTC. Its protein is CSAKGTAEQYF.

This clonotype was counted only a few times. The genes are TRBV11-3 and TRBJ2-1; D is possibly TRBD2 (5 bases). CDR3 length: 15 amino acids. V was pared by 3 bases and J by 4 bases, with 13 bases between. The germline CDR1 and CDR2 sequences are SGHNT and YENEEA. The CDR3 reads CASSLGSEHYNEQFF. The DNA for the CDR3 is TGTGCCAGCAGCTTGGGGAGTGAGCATTACAATGAGCAGTTCTTC.

This rearrangement joins TRBV7-6 to TRBJ2-5; TRBD2 is a possible D gene (7 bases). V was clipped by 5 bases and J by 5 bases, with 15 bases between them. The CDR3 extends over 14 amino acids. CDR1 SGHVS and CDR2 FNYEAQ come from the germline V gene. The CDR3 coding sequence is TGTGCCAGCAGCCCCTGGGGGGGCGGGGAGACCCAGTACTTC. Translation: CASSPWGGGETQYF.

The rearrangement uses TRBV2 and TRBJ2-1; 7 bases fit TRBD2. The CDR3 has 17 amino acids. From germline, CDR1 is SNHLY and CDR2 FYNNEI. Unmatched junction bases numbered 15, after V lost 6 bases and J lost 4 bases. CDR3 residues: CASRGRLREIRYNEQFF. The CDR3 bases are TGTGCCAGCAGGGGACGTCTGCGGGAGATTAGATACAATGAGCAGTTCTTC.

The CDR3 is CASASGGGGYEQYF. CDR3 bases: TGTGCTAGTGCTTCCGGCGGGGGAGGCTACGAGCAGTACTTC. This chain links TRBV12-5 with TRBJ2-7; 7 nucleotides match TRBD2. The V gene's germline CDR1 is LGHNT and CDR2 FRNRAP. After removal of 7 bases from V and 3 bases from J, the junction contained 9 bases not matched to a gene. The CDR3 contains 14 residues.